Shown below are 31 T cell receptor beta chains from a single sample sequenced in a study of cytomegalovirus exposure and HLA in healthy donors (TCRdb year 2017). Receptor amplification or capture employed the immunoSEQ multiplex PCR assay. A mixture of 60 forward primers for TCR Vbeta segments and 13 reverse primers for TCR Jbeta segments was used in the multiplex PCR. TCRdb limited this immuneACCESS table to in-frame rearrangements with V and J called. A share of clones is missing; checked studies link under half to unresolved V genes, and the rest is unexplained. The sample includes 160,000 or so clones, with 70% to 85% observed a single time. The top ten constitute more than 0.55% of the sample. The sample taken for sequencing was PBMCs. The source of these receptors is a woman aged 35 to 49 in good health and CMV-seronegative.

This clone was picked up a small number of times. The V call is TRBV7-9, the J call TRBJ2-3; the D gene is possibly TRBD1 (6 bases). The CDR3 length is 16 residues. Germline-derived CDR1 and CDR2 are SEHNR and FQNEAQ (reference sequence). Trimming took 2 bases from V and 0 from J, leaving 12 bases between them. The CDR3 coding sequence is TGTGCCAGCAGCTTACGACAGGCCTCTAGCACAGATACGCAGTATTTT. This gives the protein CASSLRQASSTDTQYF.

This clone occurred once. This chain connects TRBV5-8 to TRBJ1-2; TRBD1 might be the D (6 bases). The CDR3 covers 14 residues. Germline V gene data show CDR1 as SGHTS and CDR2 as YDEGEE. Trimming removed 4 bases from V and 2 bases from J, with 12 bases in between. This CDR3 reads CASSLQGVNYGYTF. The CDR3 DNA sequence: TGTGCCAGCAGCCTACAGGGAGTCAACTATGGCTACACCTTC.

The rearrangement joins TRBV5-1 to TRBJ1-2; D ambiguous. The CDR3 consists of 13 residues. CDR1 is SGHRS and CDR2 is YFSETQ in the germline V gene. Trimming left V 0 bases short and J 9 bases short, with 12 bases between. The CDR3, as DNA: TGCGCCAGCAGCTTGGATGGCCAGCGAAGCTACACCTTC. This codes for CASSLDGQRSYTF.

Written as DNA, the CDR3 is TGTGCCAGCCGGGGATCGAGCGATACGCAGTATTTT. Protein product: CASRGSSDTQYF. The V gene is TRBV19, the J gene TRBJ2-3, with TRBD2 as a possible D gene (5 bases). Germline V gene data show CDR1 as LNHDA and CDR2 as SQIVND (reference sequence). The CDR3 extends over 12 amino acids. Trimming removed 9 bases at V and 6 bases at J, with 13 bases between.

The gene calls are TRBV7-8 and TRBJ1-1; D call uncertain. The CDR3 length is 14 residues. V gave up 5 bases and J gave up 5 bases, with 15 bases separating them. CDR1 is SGHVS, CDR2 FQNEAQ, per germline. The CDR3 region is CASSPLPRQTEAFF. DNA for the CDR3: TGTGCCAGCAGCCCCCTTCCGCGGCAAACTGAAGCTTTCTTT. Complete variable domain (other parts from reference TRBV7-8 and TRBJ1-1): GAGVSQSPRYKVAKRGQDVALRCDPISGHVSLFWYQQALGQGPEFLTYFQNEAQLDKSGLPSDRFFAERPEGSVSTLKIQRTQQEDSAVYLCASSPLPRQTEAFFGQGTRLTVV.

The V call is TRBV30, the J call TRBJ2-3, with 9 bases identical to TRBD2. Germline assignment: CDR1 GTSNPN and CDR2 SVGIG (reference sequence). J gave up 6 bases and V 1 base, and 5 bases lay outside the gene matches. This CDR3 is built from 14 residues. CDR3 residues: CAWSGGRAADTQYF. CDR3 nucleotide sequence: TGTGCCTGGAGTGGCGGGAGGGCCGCGGATACGCAGTATTTT. Supplemented by reference TRBV30 and TRBJ2-3, the full variable domain reads SQTIHQWPATLVQPVGSPLSLECTVEGTSNPNLYWYRQAAGRGLQLLFYSVGIGQISSEVPQNLSASRPQDRQFILSSKKLLLSDSGFYLCAWSGGRAADTQYFGPGTRLTVL.

V is TRBV18 and J is TRBJ1-3; D is uncertain. The germline CDR1 and CDR2 sequences are KGHSH and LQKENI. The CDR3 covers 14 residues. Trimming pared 2 bases from V and 2 bases from J, leaving 7 bases between. The CDR3 reads CASSPGATGNTIYF. The CDR3 DNA follows: TGTGCCAGCTCACCAGGAGCAACTGGAAACACCATATATTTT. The variable domain in full, completed from reference TRBV18 and TRBJ1-3, reads NAGVMQNPRHLVRRRGQEARLRCSPMKGHSHVYWYRQLPEEGLKFMVYLQKENIIDESGMPKERFSAEFPKEGPSILRIQQVVRGDSAAYFCASSPGATGNTIYFGEGSWLTVV.

The chain employs TRBV7-9 and TRBJ2-7, with 9 nucleotides matching TRBD1. CDR1 is SEHNR and CDR2 is FQNEAQ in the germline V gene (reference sequence). This CDR3 has 15 amino acids. V lost 5 bases to trimming and J lost 7 bases; unmatched junction nucleotides: 12. The CDR3 region is CASSRPGQGMREQYF. CDR3 bases: TGTGCCAGCAGCCGACCGGGACAGGGCATGAGGGAGCAGTACTTC.

V gene TRBV5-1 combines with J gene TRBJ2-1; D call uncertain. The germline V gene encodes CDR1 SGHRS and CDR2 YFSETQ. V was trimmed by 1 base and J by 8 bases, leaving 13 bases between them. This CDR3 is 14 amino acids long. The CDR3 reads CASSLLAQNDEQFF. As DNA, the CDR3 is TGCGCCAGCAGCTTGTTAGCACAAAACGATGAGCAGTTCTTC.

This chain uses TRBV11-1 with TRBJ1-4, with D uncertain. The germline V gene encodes CDR1 SGHAT and CDR2 FQDESV (reference sequence). V lost 5 bases, J lost 4 bases, and 17 bases lay in between. The CDR3 totals 16 residues. In DNA, the CDR3 is TGTGCCAGCAGCCCGAGGAAGAGACTTAATAATGAAAAACTGTTTTTT. It encodes CASSPRKRLNNEKLFF.

This clone was seen once. This chain uses TRBV5-8 with TRBJ1-5; TRBD1 matches at 8 bases. V lost 4 bases, J lost 3 bases, and 6 bases stayed unmatched. The CDR3 runs 15 residues. Germline lookup yields CDR1 SGHTS and CDR2 YDEGEE. CDR3 DNA: TGTGCCAGCAGCCGAGGACAGGGTCCCAATCAGCCCCAGCATTTT. Its translation is CASSRGQGPNQPQHF. The entire variable domain, with the rest obtained from reference TRBV5-8 and TRBJ1-5, is as follows: EAGVTQSPTHLIKTRGQQATLRCSPISGHTSVYWYQQALGLGLQFLLWYDEGEERNRGNFPPRFSGRQFPNYSSELNVNALELEDSALYLCASSRGQGPNQPQHFGDGTRLSIL.

This clone was found a few times. This chain joins TRBV6-1 and TRBJ1-1; 7 bases align to TRBD1. Germline V gene data show CDR1 as MNHNS and CDR2 as SASEGT. This CDR3 region has 13 residues. V lost 1 base to trimming and J lost 4 bases; unmatched junction nucleotides: 0. In nucleotides, the CDR3 is TGTGCCAGCAGTGAAGAGGGGGCCACTGAAGCTTTCTTT. Translation: CASSEEGATEAFF.

The chain links TRBV19 to TRBJ2-7; 10 nucleotides align to TRBD2. CDR3 length: 16 residues. Germline CDR1 reads LNHDA; CDR2 reads SQIVND (reference sequence). V shed 1 base and J 0 bases; nucleotides not matched to a gene: 3. Written as DNA, the CDR3 is TGTGCCAGTAGTATAGTGGCTAGCGGGAGCTCCTACGAGCAGTACTTC. Its protein is CASSIVASGSSYEQYF.

This rearrangement joins TRBV7-8 to TRBJ2-1, with 9 bases fitting TRBD2. Germline V gene lookup returns CDR1 SGHVS and CDR2 FQNEAQ. This CDR3 spans 17 amino acids. Trimming at V came to 3 bases and at J to 7 bases, leaving 13 bases not matched to a gene. The CDR3 reads CASSLAGLARLRNEQFF. The DNA for the CDR3 is TGTGCCAGCAGCTTGGCAGGACTAGCGCGCTTAAGGAATGAGCAGTTCTTC. Drawing the rest from reference TRBV7-8 and TRBJ2-1, the complete variable domain is GAGVSQSPRYKVAKRGQDVALRCDPISGHVSLFWYQQALGQGPEFLTYFQNEAQLDKSGLPSDRFFAERPEGSVSTLKIQRTQQEDSAVYLCASSLAGLARLRNEQFFGPGTRLTVL.

The chain has TRBV25-1 and TRBJ1-1; tentative D call: TRBD1 (5 bases). The CDR3 sequence is 15 residues long. V was cut by 5 bases and J by 1 base, with 14 bases left in between. Germline loops: CDR1 MGHDK, CDR2 SYGVNS. CDR3 bases: TGTGCCAGCAGTCTCCAAGGACAAACGAACACTGAAGCTTTCTTT. Its protein is CASSLQGQTNTEAFF.

This rearrangement joins TRBV27 to TRBJ1-1; the D gene is possibly TRBD1 (6 bases). The germline V gene encodes CDR1 MNHEY and CDR2 SMNVEV (reference sequence). V lost 5 bases, J lost 3 bases, and 13 bases lay in between. CDR3 length: 14 residues. As DNA, the CDR3 is TGTGCCAGCAGTAAACGGACAGCGGACACTGAAGCTTTCTTT. Protein sequence: CASSKRTADTEAFF.

The chain recombines TRBV7-2 with TRBJ2-2; D not certain. Trimming took 5 bases from V and 1 from J, leaving 5 bases between them. CDR3 length: 13 amino acids. Germline V gene lookup returns CDR1 SGHTA and CDR2 FQGNSA. CDR3 DNA sequence: TGTGCCAGCAGCGTTAAGAACACCGGGGAGCTGTTTTTT. This sequence encodes CASSVKNTGELFF.

The CDR3 reads CASSMVSGDGYTF. The CDR3 bases are TGTGCCAGTAGTATGGTGTCGGGGGATGGCTACACCTTC. The chain combines TRBV19 with TRBJ1-2, with D possibly matching TRBD1 (5 bases). The germline CDR1 and CDR2 sequences are LNHDA and SQIVND (reference sequence). The V gene lost 3 bases and the J gene lost 6 bases, with 11 bases spanning the gap. The CDR3 length is 13 residues.

This chain uses TRBV4-1 with TRBJ2-5, with TRBD2 matching 9 bases. CDR3 length equals 15 residues. Germline CDR1 MGHRA, CDR2 YSYEKL. The J segment lost 1 base and the V segment lost 3 bases, leaving 3 bases of the junction unmatched. This CDR3 is CASSHLSGGQETQYF. CDR3 in DNA: TGCGCCAGCAGCCACCTTAGCGGGGGCCAAGAGACCCAGTACTTC.

This clone was observed a few times. The chain joins TRBV7-6 to TRBJ2-7; tentative D call: TRBD2 (6 bases). The CDR3 has 14 residues. Germline V gives CDR1 SGHVS, CDR2 FNYEAQ. V was trimmed by 4 bases and J by 6 bases, leaving 16 bases between them. The DNA of the CDR3 is TGTGCCAGCAGCTCTACTACGCTAGCGACCGAGCAGTACTTC. Its protein product is CASSSTTLATEQYF.

The J gene is TRBJ1-1, the V gene TRBV18; TRBD1 matches at 10 bases. With 1 base clipped from V and 0 bases from J, the junction kept 2 bases outside the gene matches. Germline-derived CDR1 and CDR2 are KGHSH and LQKENI. This CDR3 is 16 amino acids long. The CDR3 loop reads CASSPQGQGLNTEAFF. CDR3 DNA sequence: TGTGCCAGCTCACCACAGGGACAGGGGCTGAACACTGAAGCTTTCTTT.

This chain links TRBV7-9 with TRBJ2-1; 8 nucleotides line up with TRBD2. The CDR3 extends over 17 amino acids. CDR1 is SEHNR and CDR2 is FQNEAQ in the germline V gene (reference sequence). V dropped 2 bases and J dropped 5; count of bases not matched to a gene: 11. CDR3 nucleotide sequence: TGTGCCAGCAGCTTATCCGCGGTGGGACTAGGCGACAATGAGCAGTTCTTC. Residues: CASSLSAVGLGDNEQFF.

The chain combines TRBV19 with TRBJ2-7, with 8 positions matching TRBD1. J gave up 8 bases and V 3 bases, and 9 bases lay outside the gene matches. Germline CDR1 and CDR2: LNHDA and SQIVND (reference sequence). This CDR3 spans 14 amino acids. The CDR3 nucleotides are TGTGCCAGTAGTATCCTGACAGGGGCCCACCAGCAGTACTTC. It translates to CASSILTGAHQQYF.

V is TRBV27 and J is TRBJ1-4; TRBD1 agrees at 10 bases. Trimming took 6 bases from V and 3 from J; bases not matched to a gene: 7. This CDR3 has 16 amino acids. CDR1 and CDR2 (germline): MNHEY, SMNVEV (reference sequence). In DNA form, the CDR3 reads TGTGCCAGCAGCCCGGGACAGGGGTGGTCTAATGAAAAACTGTTTTTT. Translation gives CASSPGQGWSNEKLFF.

This clone was observed a few times. V is TRBV10-3 and J is TRBJ1-5; D is undetermined. Germline V gene lookup returns CDR1 ENHRY and CDR2 SYGVKD. V lost 0 bases to trimming and J lost 6 bases, with 3 bases between them. CDR3 length equals 12 residues. Here the CDR3 reads CAISESIQPQHF. CDR3 DNA: TGTGCCATCAGTGAGTCTATTCAGCCCCAGCATTTT.

The rearrangement joins TRBV2 to TRBJ1-5; TRBD1 is a possible D gene (5 bases). Per the germline V gene, CDR1 is SNHLY and CDR2 is FYNNEI. V was pared by 10 bases and J by 3 bases, with 19 bases between. CDR3 length: 15 residues. The CDR3 DNA is TGTGCCACCTCTGAGGAGGGGAAGAACAATCAGCCCCAGCATTTT. Translating gives CATSEEGKNNQPQHF.

The chain joins TRBV13 to TRBJ1-1; no definite D call. The V end was cut by 3 bases, the J end by 0 bases, with 11 bases between. Per the germline V gene, CDR1 is PRHDT and CDR2 is FYEKMQ (reference sequence). The CDR3 consists of 15 residues. CDR3 loop: CASSLGPQMNTEAFF. The CDR3 DNA reads TGTGCCAGCAGCTTGGGCCCCCAGATGAACACTGAAGCTTTCTTT.

Concerning this clone: Other DNA variants within this sample encode the same CDR3. The chain recombines TRBV9 with TRBJ1-6; 10 nucleotides agree with TRBD1. Germline CDR1 is SGDLS and CDR2 is YYNGEE. The length of the CDR3 is 16 residues. Trimming removed 2 bases from V and 10 bases from J; junction bases left unmatched: 9. CDR3 coding DNA: TGTGCCAGCAGCGTTGCCGCGGGGACAGGGGAATCACCCCTCCACTTT. Residues: CASSVAAGTGESPLHF.

V is TRBV6-4 and J is TRBJ2-3; 8 positions agree with TRBD2. The germline CDR1 and CDR2 sequences are MRHNA and SNTAGT. This CDR3 is 14 amino acids long. V shed 4 bases and J 2 bases; nucleotides not matched to a gene: 2. This chain's CDR3 is CASSAGGTTDTQYF. DNA of the CDR3: TGTGCCAGCAGTGCGGGGGGGACCACAGATACGCAGTATTTT.

This chain uses TRBV15 with TRBJ2-3; D might be TRBD2 (5 bases). CDR3 length: 13 residues. V was pared by 3 bases and J by 1 base, with 5 bases between. Germline lookup yields CDR1 LNHNV and CDR2 YYDKDF (reference sequence). The CDR3 bases are TGTGCCACCAGCAGCGGGGGCACAGATACGCAGTATTTT. Encoded protein: CATSSGGTDTQYF.

The table lists this clone with a few counts. The J gene is TRBJ2-7, the V gene TRBV10-1, with TRBD2 identical over 8 bases. Germline V gene data show CDR1 as WNHNN and CDR2 as SYGVQD (reference sequence). Trimming cost V 2 bases and J 2 bases; bases outside gene matches: 8. CDR3 size: 16 residues. For the CDR3, the DNA is TGCGCCAGCAGTGAGGGTGGTAGCGGGGCCCCCTACGAGCAGTACTTC. Its protein is CASSEGGSGAPYEQYF.